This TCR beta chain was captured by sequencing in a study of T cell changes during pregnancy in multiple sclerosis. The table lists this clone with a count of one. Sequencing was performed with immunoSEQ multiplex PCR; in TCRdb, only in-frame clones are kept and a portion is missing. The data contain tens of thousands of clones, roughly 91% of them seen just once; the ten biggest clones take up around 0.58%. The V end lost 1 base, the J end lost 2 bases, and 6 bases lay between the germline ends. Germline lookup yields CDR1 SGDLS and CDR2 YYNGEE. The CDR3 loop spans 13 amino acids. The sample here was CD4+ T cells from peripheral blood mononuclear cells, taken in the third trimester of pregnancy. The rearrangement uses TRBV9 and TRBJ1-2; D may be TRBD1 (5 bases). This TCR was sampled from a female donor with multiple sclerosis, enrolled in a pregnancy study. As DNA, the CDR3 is TGTGCCAGCAGCGTACAGGGCAACTATGGCTACACCTTC. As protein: CASSVQGNYGYTF.